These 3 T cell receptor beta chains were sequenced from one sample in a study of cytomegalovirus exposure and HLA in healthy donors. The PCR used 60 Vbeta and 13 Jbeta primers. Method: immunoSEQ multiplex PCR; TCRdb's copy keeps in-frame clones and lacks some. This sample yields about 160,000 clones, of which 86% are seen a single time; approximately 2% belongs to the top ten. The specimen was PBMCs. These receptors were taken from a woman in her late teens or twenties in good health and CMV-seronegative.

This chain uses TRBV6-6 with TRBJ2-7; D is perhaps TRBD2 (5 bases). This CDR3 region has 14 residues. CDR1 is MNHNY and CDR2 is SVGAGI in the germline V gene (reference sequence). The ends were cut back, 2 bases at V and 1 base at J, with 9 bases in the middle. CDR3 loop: CASSYLDSSYEQYF. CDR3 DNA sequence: TGTGCCAGCAGTTACCTGGACTCTTCCTACGAGCAGTACTTC.

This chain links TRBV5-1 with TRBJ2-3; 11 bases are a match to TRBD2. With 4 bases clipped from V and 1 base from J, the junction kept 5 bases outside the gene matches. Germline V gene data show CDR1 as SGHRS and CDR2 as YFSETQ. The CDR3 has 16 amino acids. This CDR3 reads CASSPPGLAGTDTQYF. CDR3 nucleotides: TGCGCCAGCAGCCCTCCGGGACTAGCGGGCACAGATACGCAGTATTTT.

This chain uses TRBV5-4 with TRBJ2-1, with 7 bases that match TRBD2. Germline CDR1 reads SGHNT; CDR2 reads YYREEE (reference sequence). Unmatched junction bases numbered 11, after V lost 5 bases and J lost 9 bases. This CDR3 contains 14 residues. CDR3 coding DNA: TGTGCCAGCAGGTCTTTGCGGGAGCAAGGTGAGCAGTTCTTC. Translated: CASRSLREQGEQFF.